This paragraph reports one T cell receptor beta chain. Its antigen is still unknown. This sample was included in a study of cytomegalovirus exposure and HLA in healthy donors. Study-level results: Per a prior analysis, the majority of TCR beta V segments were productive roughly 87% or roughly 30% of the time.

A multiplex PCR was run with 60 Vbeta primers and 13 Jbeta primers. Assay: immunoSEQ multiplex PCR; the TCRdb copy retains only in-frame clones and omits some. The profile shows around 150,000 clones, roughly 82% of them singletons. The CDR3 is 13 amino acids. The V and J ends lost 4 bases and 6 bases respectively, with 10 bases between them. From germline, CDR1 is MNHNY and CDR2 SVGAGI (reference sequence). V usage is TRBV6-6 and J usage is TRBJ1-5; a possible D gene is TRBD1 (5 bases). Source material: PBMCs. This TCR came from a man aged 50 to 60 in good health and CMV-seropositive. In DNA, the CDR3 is TGTGCCAGCAGTTTTGGGGGAGGTCAGCCCCAGCATTTT. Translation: CASSFGGGQPQHF.